One sample yielded the 22 T cell receptor beta chains listed below, sequenced in a study of shared clonotypes between healthy human individuals. Generated by immunoSEQ multiplex PCR, the TCRdb table keeps only in-frame clones and is missing some. The sample holds about 770,000 clones, 55% to 80% seen once. Source material: memory CD4+ T cells sorted from blood. Indicated subset: CD45RA-negative fraction. The source of these receptors is a woman in her thirties in good health.

The genes are TRBV2 and TRBJ2-7; 8 nucleotides line up with TRBD2. The junction had 11 bases not matched to a gene; V was cut back by 4 bases and J by 6 bases. The CDR3 consists of 15 residues. Germline CDR1 reads SNHLY; CDR2 reads FYNNEI. CDR3 nucleotides: TGTGCCAGCAGTGGTCCCGGGACTAGGGCCTCCGAGCAGTACTTC. It codes for CASSGPGTRASEQYF.

V is TRBV28 and J is TRBJ1-2; weak D call: TRBD1 (5 bases). The V and J ends lost 2 bases and 5 bases respectively, with 9 bases between them. This CDR3 contains 13 residues. The germline V gene has CDR1 MDHEN and CDR2 SYDVKM. Here the CDR3 reads CASSLVGQYGYTF. DNA for the CDR3: TGTGCCAGCAGTTTAGTGGGGCAATATGGCTACACCTTC.

The chain couples TRBV29-1 to TRBJ2-7; D not certain. Germline CDR1 SQVTM, CDR2 ANQGSEA. V lost 5 bases to trimming and J lost 3 bases, with 8 bases between them. The CDR3 totals 11 residues. For the CDR3, the DNA is TGCAGCGTTAGGGTGAACTACGAGCAGTACTTC. This encodes CSVRVNYEQYF.

The chain uses TRBV6-5 and TRBJ1-2, with TRBD1 matching over 8 bases. Germline-derived CDR1 and CDR2 are MNHEY and SVGAGI. V dropped 2 bases and J dropped 2; count of bases not matched to a gene: 7. The CDR3 is 16 amino acids. The CDR3: CASSYRTGTLNYGYTF. The CDR3 DNA reads TGTGCCAGCAGTTACAGGACAGGGACCCTCAACTATGGCTACACCTTC.

Comment on this clone: The junction departs from germline at one end; a sequencing error may be responsible. V is TRBV30 and J is TRBJ1-2; no clear D. The CDR3 totals 13 residues. In germline, CDR1 is GTSNPN, CDR2 SVGIG (reference sequence). The CDR3 sequence: CAWRSPRHRRALF. CDR3 bases: TGTGCCTGGAGGTCACCCAGGCACCGGAGGGCCCTCTTC.

This clone occurred once. V and J are TRBV29-1 and TRBJ1-1; 12 nucleotides agree with TRBD1. Germline V lookup: CDR1 SQVTM, CDR2 ANQGSEA. V shed 1 base and J 4 bases; nucleotides not matched to a gene: 7. This CDR3 has 16 residues. The chain's CDR3 is CSVEARDRGQGTEAFF. CDR3 sequence (DNA): TGCAGCGTTGAAGCCCGGGACAGGGGGCAGGGCACTGAAGCTTTCTTT.

The chain links TRBV5-1 to TRBJ1-1, with TRBD1 identical over 8 bases. This CDR3 region has 15 residues. In germline, CDR1 is SGHRS, CDR2 YFSETQ. Trimming at V came to 1 base and at J to 1 base, leaving 3 bases not matched to a gene. The DNA of the CDR3 is TGCGCCAGCAGCTTGTCCGGGACAGGGAACACTGAAGCTTTCTTT. Protein: CASSLSGTGNTEAFF.

V gene TRBV29-1 combines with J gene TRBJ2-5; D is perhaps TRBD2 (5 bases). V dropped 3 bases and J dropped 5 bases, with 13 bases sitting between them. Germline V gene lookup returns CDR1 SQVTM and CDR2 ANQGSEA. This CDR3 spans 13 amino acids. This CDR3 is CSVESAPGETQYF. CDR3 bases: TGCAGCGTTGAGTCGGCCCCGGGGGAGACCCAGTACTTC.

V usage is TRBV25-1 and J usage is TRBJ1-3; D remains unclear. The CDR3 is made up of 16 amino acids. V lost 1 base and J lost 2, with 12 bases in between. The germline V gene has CDR1 MGHDK and CDR2 SYGVNS. CDR3 bases: TGTGCCAGCAGTGAATTCGGCCAGCGAACTGGAAACACCATATATTTT. Translation gives CASSEFGQRTGNTIYF.

This clone appeared a few times. The chain joins TRBV5-1 to TRBJ2-2; D uncertain. Trimming pared 5 bases from V and 6 bases from J, leaving 5 bases between. The CDR3 has 11 residues. Germline V gene data show CDR1 as SGHRS and CDR2 as YFSETQ. The CDR3 region is CASREAGELFF. In nucleotides, the CDR3 is TGCGCCAGCAGGGAAGCCGGGGAGCTGTTTTTT.

The chain couples TRBV7-9 to TRBJ2-7; D could derive from TRBD1 or TRBD2 (5 bases each). The CDR3 has 16 residues. The V end was cut by 1 base, the J end by 2 bases, with 15 bases between. CDR1 and CDR2 (germline): SEHNR, FQNEAQ (reference sequence). Written as DNA, the CDR3 is TGTGCCAGCAGCTTAGGGGGGTGGGAGTACACCTACGAGCAGTACTTC. Translation: CASSLGGWEYTYEQYF.

The rearrangement joins TRBV11-3 to TRBJ2-1, with 14 bases matching TRBD2. Looked up from germline, CDR1 is SGHNT and CDR2 is YENEEA. The trim removed 11 bases at V and 0 bases at J, leaving 9 bases unmatched. This CDR3 spans 17 amino acids. This CDR3 reads CAQGTSGSRSSYNEQFF. In DNA form, the CDR3 reads TGTGCCCAGGGGACTAGCGGGAGCCGAAGCTCCTACAATGAGCAGTTCTTC.

The V call is TRBV28, the J call TRBJ2-7; 9 nucleotides agree with TRBD1. V dropped 5 bases and J dropped 5; count of bases not matched to a gene: 13. CDR1 is MDHEN and CDR2 is SYDVKM in the germline V gene. The CDR3 extends over 16 amino acids. CDR3 DNA sequence: TGTGCCAGCAGTAAATACGGGACAGGGCTCATCCACGAGCAGTACTTC. Encoded protein: CASSKYGTGLIHEQYF.

In its sample, this clone was seen many times. The V call is TRBV14, the J call TRBJ1-1; TRBD1 matches at 8 bases. Trimming removed 5 bases from V and 5 bases from J; junction bases left unmatched: 13. The V gene's germline CDR1 is SGHDN and CDR2 FVKESK. This CDR3 has 16 residues. CDR3 nucleotides: TGTGCCAGCAGCGATTCAGGGGGCGCATTGGAAACTGAAGCTTTCTTT. This encodes CASSDSGGALETEAFF.

This clone has only one observation. J is TRBJ2-7 and V is TRBV28; no clear D gene. Per germline, CDR1 MDHEN and CDR2 SYDVKM. The CDR3 extends over 14 amino acids. V lost 3 bases and J lost 2, with 11 bases in between. CDR3 DNA: TGTGCCAGCAGTTTGCGGTGGGCCCCCTACGAGCAGTACTTC. The encoded protein is CASSLRWAPYEQYF.

The V call is TRBV7-9, the J call TRBJ2-5; TRBD2 aligns across 10 bases. The junction had 4 bases not matched to a gene; V was cut back by 5 bases and J by 1 base. CDR3 length equals 15 residues. From germline, CDR1 is SEHNR and CDR2 FQNEAQ (reference sequence). The CDR3 region has the DNA TGTGCCAGCAGCCCGAGCGGGAGGGCCCAAGAGACCCAGTACTTC. Amino acid sequence: CASSPSGRAQETQYF.

With respect to this clone: A junction end diverges from the germline sequence, so it may reflect a read error. V usage is TRBV6-6 and J usage is TRBJ1-2; possibly TRBD1 for D (6 bases). This CDR3 spans 12 amino acids. The germline V gene encodes CDR1 MNHNY and CDR2 SVGAGI (reference sequence). CDR3: CASRTPTGGSTF. The CDR3 coding sequence is TGTGCCAGCAGAACCCCGACAGGTGGCTCCACCTTC.

This clone was recorded once. V gene TRBV7-9 combines with J gene TRBJ2-5; possibly TRBD1 for D (5 bases). The CDR3 sequence is 16 residues long. V was cut by 5 bases and J by 4 bases, with 20 bases left in between. The germline CDR1 and CDR2 sequences are SEHNR and FQNEAQ (reference sequence). CDR3 loop: CASSRDGQGLRETQYF. CDR3 coding DNA: TGTGCCAGCAGCCGCGACGGCCAGGGTTTACGAGAGACCCAGTACTTC.

This chain connects TRBV18 to TRBJ1-1, with D uncertain. The CDR3 sequence is 13 residues long. Germline V gene data show CDR1 as KGHSH and CDR2 as LQKENI. V lost 5 bases, J lost 4 bases, and 11 bases lay in between. CDR3 sequence: CASSSARGTEAFF. Here the CDR3 DNA reads TGTGCCAGCTCATCAGCTCGGGGCACTGAAGCTTTCTTT.

The V and J genes are TRBV7-9 and TRBJ2-1, with D possibly being TRBD2 (6 bases). Trimming removed 7 bases from V and 14 bases from J, with 18 bases in between. There are 12 residues in the CDR3. The V gene's germline CDR1 is SEHNR and CDR2 FQNEAQ (reference sequence). The CDR3 DNA sequence: TGTGCCAGCACCTGGGAGGCGAGAGATAAGTTCTTC. It encodes CASTWEARDKFF.

This clone appeared a few times. The rearrangement uses TRBV28 and TRBJ1-2; 7 bases are a match to TRBD1. The J segment lost 2 bases and the V segment lost 8 bases, leaving 2 bases of the junction unmatched. This CDR3 region has 12 residues. Germline loops: CDR1 MDHEN, CDR2 SYDVKM. CDR3 amino acids: CASRDSNYGYTF. In DNA, the CDR3 is TGTGCCAGCCGGGACAGCAACTATGGCTACACCTTC.

Details on this clone: This CDR3 is also generated by other DNA sequences in the sample. V usage is TRBV19 and J usage is TRBJ1-2; TRBD1 matches at 7 bases. The CDR3 has 13 amino acids. V gave up 5 bases and J gave up 4 bases; unmatched junction bases: 4. Germline lookup yields CDR1 LNHDA and CDR2 SQIVND (reference sequence). CDR3 DNA: TGTGCCAGTAGTGCCGGGACAGTCTATGGCTACACCTTC. Translated, it gives CASSAGTVYGYTF.